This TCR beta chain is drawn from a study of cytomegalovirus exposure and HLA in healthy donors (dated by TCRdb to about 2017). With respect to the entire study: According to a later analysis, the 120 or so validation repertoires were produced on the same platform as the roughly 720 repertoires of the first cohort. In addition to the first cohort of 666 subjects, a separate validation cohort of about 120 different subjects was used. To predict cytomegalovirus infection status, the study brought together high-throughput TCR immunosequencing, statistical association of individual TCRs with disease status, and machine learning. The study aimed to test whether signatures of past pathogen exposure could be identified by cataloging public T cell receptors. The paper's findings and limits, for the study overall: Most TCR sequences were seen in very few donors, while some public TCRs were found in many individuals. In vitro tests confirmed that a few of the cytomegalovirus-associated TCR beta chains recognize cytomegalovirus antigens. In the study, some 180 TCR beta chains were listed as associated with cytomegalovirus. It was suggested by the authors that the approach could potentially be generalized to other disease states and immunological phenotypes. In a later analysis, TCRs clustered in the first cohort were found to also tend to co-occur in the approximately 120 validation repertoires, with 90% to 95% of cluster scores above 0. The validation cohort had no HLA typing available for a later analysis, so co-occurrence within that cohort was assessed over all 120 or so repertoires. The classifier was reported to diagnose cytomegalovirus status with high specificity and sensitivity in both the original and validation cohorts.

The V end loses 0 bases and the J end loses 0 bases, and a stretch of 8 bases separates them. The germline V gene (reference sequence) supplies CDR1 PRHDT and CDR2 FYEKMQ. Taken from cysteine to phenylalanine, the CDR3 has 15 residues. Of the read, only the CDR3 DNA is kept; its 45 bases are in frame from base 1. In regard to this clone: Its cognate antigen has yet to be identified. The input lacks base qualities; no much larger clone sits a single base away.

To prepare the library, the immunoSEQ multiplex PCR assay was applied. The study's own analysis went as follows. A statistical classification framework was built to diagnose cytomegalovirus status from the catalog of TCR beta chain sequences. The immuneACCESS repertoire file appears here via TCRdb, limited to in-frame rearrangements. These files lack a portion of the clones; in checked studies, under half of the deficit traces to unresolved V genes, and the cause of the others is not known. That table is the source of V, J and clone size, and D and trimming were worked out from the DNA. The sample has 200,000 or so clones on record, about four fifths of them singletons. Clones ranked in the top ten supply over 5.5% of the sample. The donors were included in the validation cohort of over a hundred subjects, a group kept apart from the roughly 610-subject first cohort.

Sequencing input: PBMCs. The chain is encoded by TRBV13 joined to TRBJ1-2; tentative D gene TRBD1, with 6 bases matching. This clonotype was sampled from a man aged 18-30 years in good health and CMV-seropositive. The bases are TGTGCCAGCAGCTTAGGGGACAGCCCTAACTATGGCTACACCTTC. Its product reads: CASSLGDSPNYGYTF.